A selection of T cell receptor beta chains follows, all from one sample in a study of tumor-infiltrating lymphocytes in oesophageal squamous cell carcinoma. Each CDR3 protein is one row after TCRdb ran MiXCR on the PCR reads. The sample shows some 16,000 distinct CDR3 sequences, roughly 50% of them seen only once. Specimen: esophageal tumor tissue. These receptors were taken from a male donor with esophageal squamous cell carcinoma. Both conserved end residues are part of each CDR3. A D gene is named only where the DNA matches it firmly. Expanded clones get a size class; other rows say once, few or many, or leave the size out.

V gene: TRBV7-9; D gene: TRBD2; clone size: NA; J gene: TRBJ2-3; CDR3 DNA: TGTGCCAGCAGCCCGGGACTAGCGGGGTCTAGCACAGATACGCAGTATTTT; CDR3 protein: CASSPGLAGSSTDTQYF
V gene: TRBV7-2; D gene: TRBD2; clone size: NA; J gene: TRBJ2-3; CDR3 DNA: TGTGCCAGCAGGATGACTAGCGGTGAGGCAGATACGCAGTATTTT; CDR3 protein: CASRMTSGEADTQYF
V gene: TRBV5-1; D gene: NA; clone size: medium-sized; J gene: TRBJ2-3; CDR3 DNA: TGCGCCAGCAGCTTGCGGAGTCGCACAGATACGCAGTATTTT; CDR3 protein: CASSLRSRTDTQYF
V gene: TRBV11-2; D gene: TRBD2; clone size: once; J gene: TRBJ2-1; CDR3 DNA: TGTGCCAGCAGCCTCGCTCCCCTCGGGGACGGGAGGGGATCCTACAATGAGCAGTTCTTC; CDR3 protein: CASSLAPLGDGRGSYNEQFF
V gene: TRBV5-8; D gene: TRBD2; clone size: many; J gene: TRBJ2-5; CDR3 DNA: TGTGCCAGCAGCCGAACCGGGACTAGCGGGGCGACGGGGGAGACCCAGTACTTC; CDR3 protein: CASSRTGTSGATGETQYF
V gene: TRBV7-2; D gene: NA; clone size: NA; J gene: TRBJ2-7; CDR3 DNA: TGTGCCAGCAGTATCGCGTACGGGAAGTTTAACGAGCAGTACTTC; CDR3 protein: CASSIAYGKFNEQYF
V gene: TRBV28; D gene: NA; clone size: NA; J gene: TRBJ2-6; CDR3 DNA: NA; CDR3 protein: CASTPRLAGEDLRAVLRF
V gene: TRBV12-3/TRBV12-4; D gene: NA; clone size: medium-sized; J gene: TRBJ2-7; CDR3 DNA: TGTGCCAGCAGGTTACACGAAAACTCCTACGAGCAGTACTTC; CDR3 protein: CASRLHENSYEQYF
V gene: TRBV5-8; D gene: NA; clone size: NA; J gene: TRBJ1-1; CDR3 DNA: TGTGCCAGCAGCTTGGGGGTCTGGACTGAAGCTTTCTTT; CDR3 protein: CASSLGVWTEAFF
V gene: TRBV7-9; D gene: NA; clone size: once; J gene: TRBJ2-5; CDR3 DNA: TGTGCCAGCAGCTTTGCGGCCAACCAAGAGACCCAGTACTTC; CDR3 protein: CASSFAANQETQYF
V gene: TRBV20-1; D gene: TRBD2; clone size: NA; J gene: TRBJ2-1; CDR3 DNA: TGCAGTGCTCAGGGACTAGCGGCCCTCTACAATGAGCAGTTCTTC; CDR3 protein: CSAQGLAALYNEQFF
V gene: TRBV7-6; D gene: TRBD2; clone size: NA; J gene: TRBJ2-7; CDR3 DNA: TGTGCCAGCAGCTTTAGACTAGCGGGGATTAGCACAGATACGCAGTACTTC; CDR3 protein: CASSFRLAGISTDTQYF
V gene: TRBV12-3/TRBV12-4; D gene: NA; clone size: NA; J gene: TRBJ2-7; CDR3 DNA: TGTGCCAGCAGTTTAAGAGCCTCCGACGAGCAGTACTTC; CDR3 protein: CASSLRASDEQYF
V gene: TRBV5-1; D gene: NA; clone size: NA; J gene: TRBJ2-7; CDR3 DNA: TGCGCCAGCAGCTTATCAGGGTCCAATGAGCAGTACTTC; CDR3 protein: CASSLSGSNEQYF
V gene: TRBV2; D gene: NA; clone size: many; J gene: TRBJ1-2; CDR3 DNA: TGTGCCAGCAGTGACTTCAGCGGGTTAAACTATGGCTACACCTTC; CDR3 protein: CASSDFSGLNYGYTF
V gene: TRBV12-3/TRBV12-4; D gene: NA; clone size: NA; J gene: TRBJ1-1; CDR3 DNA: TGTGCCAGCAGTTTACAAGGGGGGACTGCTGAAGCTTTCTTT; CDR3 protein: CASSLQGGTAEAFF
V gene: TRBV7-3; D gene: NA; clone size: NA; J gene: TRBJ2-4; CDR3 DNA: TGTGCCAGCAGCCCACCCGGGGGACGCAAAAACATTCAGTACTTC; CDR3 protein: CASSPPGGRKNIQYF
V gene: TRBV7-9; D gene: NA; clone size: many; J gene: TRBJ2-1; CDR3 DNA: TGTGCCAGCAGCTTACAGGGGGGGCAGTACAATGAGCAGTTCTTC; CDR3 protein: CASSLQGGQYNEQFF
V gene: TRBV7-4; D gene: NA; clone size: NA; J gene: TRBJ2-5; CDR3 DNA: TGTGCCAGCAGCTTATCGACTGGGGAGACCCAGTACTTC; CDR3 protein: CASSLSTGETQYF
V gene: TRBV7-6; D gene: TRBD1; clone size: NA; J gene: TRBJ2-1; CDR3 DNA: TGTGCCAGCAGCTTAGGGGACAGCAATGAGCAGTTCTTC; CDR3 protein: CASSLGDSNEQFF
V gene: TRBV7-2; D gene: TRBD1; clone size: few; J gene: TRBJ2-7; CDR3 DNA: TGTGCCAGCAGCTTAGGAGGGGCAGGGGGCATCAACGAGCAGTACTTC; CDR3 protein: CASSLGGAGGINEQYF
V gene: TRBV5-6; D gene: TRBD1; clone size: NA; J gene: TRBJ2-7; CDR3 DNA: TGTGCCAGCAGCCACGGACAGGGGAATCCACCCCTCCACTTC; CDR3 protein: CASSHGQGNPPLHF
V gene: TRBV2; D gene: TRBD2; clone size: NA; J gene: TRBJ2-5; CDR3 DNA: TGTGCCAGCAGTGAATATTCGGGACTAGCCATAGAGACCCAGTACTTC; CDR3 protein: CASSEYSGLAIETQYF
V gene: TRBV7-2; D gene: NA; clone size: NA; J gene: TRBJ2-5; CDR3 DNA: TGTGCCAGCAGCTTGGTCAGAGGGGGAGGGGAGACCCAGTACTTC; CDR3 protein: CASSLVRGGGETQYF
V gene: TRBV6-2/TRBV6-3; D gene: NA; clone size: few; J gene: TRBJ1-5; CDR3 DNA: TGTGCCAGCAGTTACGGAGCCAATCAGCCCCAGCATTTT; CDR3 protein: CASSYGANQPQHF
V gene: TRBV7-6; D gene: TRBD1; clone size: NA; J gene: TRBJ2-7; CDR3 DNA: TGTGCCAGCAGCCTCGGACAGGGGGGCTTTTGGTACTTC; CDR3 protein: CASSLGQGGFWYF
V gene: TRBV25-1; D gene: NA; clone size: medium-sized; J gene: TRBJ1-2; CDR3 DNA: TGTGCCAGCAGCCAACTCGGAGGGACCTATGGCTACACCTTC; CDR3 protein: CASSQLGGTYGYTF
V gene: TRBV10-3; D gene: TRBD2; clone size: medium-sized; J gene: TRBJ2-1; CDR3 DNA: TGTGCCATCGGGTCGCTAGCGGGAGGTGGTTTCTTC; CDR3 protein: CAIGSLAGGGFF
V gene: TRBV24-1; D gene: NA; clone size: NA; J gene: TRBJ2-5; CDR3 DNA: TGTGCCACCAGTGATTTGAGGGGGGCGGAAGAGACCCAGTACTTC; CDR3 protein: CATSDLRGAEETQYF